This TCR beta chain came from a study of identical twins (TCRdb year 2016). The study in broad terms: The study deep-sequenced TCR alpha and beta repertoires from monozygotic twins, unrelated adults of various ages and cord blood to test whether fetal clonotypes persist. To rule out contamination, the twin experiments were replicated at different times with different library preparation protocols. Broader findings and caveats from the paper: Zero-insertion analyses could be partly confounded by invariant T cells such as MAIT and iNKT, although diverse VJ usage argued against such confounding for most clonotypes. Abundant cord blood beta clonotypes carried fewer insertions; young adult naive repertoires showed a weaker similar trend, while memory repertoires showed none. Out-of-frame TCR alpha sharing in monozygotic twins was systematically underestimated by recombination models, whereas sharing between unrelated individuals was in agreement with the recombination models. Excess twin sharing in beta out-of-frame sequences was weaker because fewer shared sequences lowered the signal-to-noise ratio. Conclusions relied on cross-sectional statistical analysis, since the same donors could not be followed over many years. Compared with coincidental sharing between unrelated individuals, out-of-frame TCR alpha sequences shared between twins had an excess of sequences with low generation probability.

Library construction relied on 5' RACE. For sequencing, an Illumina HiSeq 2000 was employed. Template switching added a universal primer binding site, and the final cDNA carried a unique molecular identifier that allowed TCR cDNA molecules to be counted accurately. Specific primers in the conserved constant-segment region were used to synthesize first-strand cDNA for TCR alpha and beta chains. To control for contamination, each cDNA library was double barcoded with a SMART-Mk sample barcode plus Illumina barcodes. TruSeq adapter sequences along with Illumina sample barcodes were introduced in two successive PCR steps. The TCR alpha and beta cDNA libraries were sequenced on the Illumina HiSeq platform using custom primers. On the study's bioinformatics: MiGEC processed the raw reads to extract unique molecular identifiers, while MiXCR was used to determine the CDR3 positions. Recombination models were inferred per individual with the repgenHMM and IGoR tools using an EM algorithm. Shared clonotype analysis was performed with the tcR package in R, normalizing sharing by the product of cloneset sizes. To study raw recombination free of thymic and clonal selection effects, out-of-frame nonproductive sequences were analyzed. TCRdb reprocessing: public reads trimmed at Q25 with fastp, clones called with MiXCR, in-frame beta chains kept. Records with the same CDR3 protein are collapsed into one entry carrying the most frequent genes and DNA. None of the V and J calls come from the authors' own analysis; TCRdb made them. Within this sample are some 500,000 distinct CDR3 sequences, with roughly an eighth of them counted one time only. Approximately 1% of the sample comes from the top ten.

CDR1 is given as MNHNS and CDR2 as SASEGT, both from the germline V gene. V lost 5 bases and J lost 6 bases, and the count of bases not matched to a germline gene is 8. Inclusive of the bounding cysteine and phenylalanine, the CDR3 is 14 residues long. Left in the record is the CDR3 DNA by itself, 42 bases read in frame from the first base. In this sample, this clonotype turned up a few times. Its target antigen remains unknown. No clone much larger than this one lies a single base away; base qualities are absent. All donors were healthy Caucasians. Three pairs of female monozygotic twins, all aged roughly 18 to 29 years, made up the twin cohort. Positive isolation kits from Invitrogen were used to isolate CD4+ and CD8+ T cell populations. This sample was shared with a second study, whose subject was yellow fever vaccine responses in identical twins. The second study also describes: The T cell response to vaccination in identical twins was reported by the authors to appear partly convergent and partly personalized. The study precisely tracked vaccine-responding T cell clones in identical twins.

Here the chain combines TRBV6-1 and TRBJ2-7, with 9 middle bases fitting TRBD2. Sequenced sample: CD4+ T cells sorted from blood. The TCR originated in a woman aged 18-35 years in good health. The CDR3 amino acid sequence is: CASSPWREGFEQYF. The DNA sequence is as follows: TGTGCCAGCAGTCCCTGGCGGGAGGGCTTCGAGCAGTACTTC.